These 25 T cell receptor beta chains share one sample of origin, sequenced in a study of shared clonotypes between healthy human individuals. Some clones are missing from TCRdb's copy, which holds only in-frame ones; the method was immunoSEQ multiplex PCR. The sample holds a few hundred thousand clones, 70% to 80% seen once. The sequenced material came from PBMCs. Every receptor here comes from a woman in her thirties or forties in good health. Some clones in this sample may be carry-over from other donors' samples.

The chain joins TRBV15 to TRBJ2-7; the D is unclear. Trimming removed 0 bases at V and 2 bases at J, with 17 bases between. The CDR3 sequence is 17 residues long. Germline V gene sequence: CDR1 LNHNV, CDR2 YYDKDF (reference sequence). CDR3 region: CATSRETTGPAPYEQYF. CDR3 bases: TGTGCCACCAGCAGAGAGACCACCGGGCCCGCCCCCTACGAGCAGTACTTC.

The J gene is TRBJ2-2, the V gene TRBV2; D unresolved. Germline assignment: CDR1 SNHLY and CDR2 FYNNEI. Between the trimmed V and J ends, which lost 3 bases and 6 bases, there was a span of 8 bases. The CDR3 totals 13 residues. CDR3 nucleotides: TGTGCCAGCAGTGAGACGACGGCCGGGGAGCTGTTTTTT. Amino acids: CASSETTAGELFF.

The chain carries TRBV27 and TRBJ1-2, with D possibly being TRBD1 (5 bases). The germline V gene encodes CDR1 MNHEY and CDR2 SMNVEV (reference sequence). The CDR3 has 14 residues. Trimming stripped 5 bases from V and 8 bases from J, with 18 bases between. The CDR3 sequence is CASSPGAKPPGYTF. DNA for the CDR3: TGTGCCAGCAGTCCCGGGGCCAAGCCTCCGGGCTACACCTTC.

The V call is TRBV4-1, the J call TRBJ2-7; TRBD2 matches 12 bases. Per germline, CDR1 MGHRA and CDR2 YSYEKL. The V gene end was trimmed by 4 bases and the J gene end by 4 bases; junction bases not matched to a gene: 5. This CDR3 comprises 15 residues. This CDR3 is CASSLPTSGSYEQYF. DNA for the CDR3: TGCGCCAGCAGCCTCCCGACTAGCGGGAGTTACGAGCAGTACTTC.

This chain joins TRBV28 and TRBJ1-2; D is possibly TRBD1 (5 bases). V was pared by 5 bases and J by 6 bases, with 16 bases between. Per the germline V gene, CDR1 is MDHEN and CDR2 is SYDVKM. This CDR3 region has 14 residues. The CDR3 sequence: CASSTAGLLNGYTF. CDR3 in DNA: TGTGCCAGCAGTACAGCAGGGTTATTAAATGGCTACACCTTC.

This chain links TRBV25-1 with TRBJ2-7; D remains unclear. Germline V gene data show CDR1 as MGHDK and CDR2 as SYGVNS. The CDR3 spans 11 residues. V gave up 4 bases and J gave up 1 base, with 2 bases separating them. The CDR3 nucleotides read TGTGCCAGCAGTGTTTCCTACGAGCAGTACTTC. It encodes CASSVSYEQYF.

This clone appeared a few times. The V gene is TRBV30, the J gene TRBJ1-1; no clear D. This CDR3 has 13 residues. Per the germline V gene, CDR1 is GTSNPN and CDR2 is SVGIG (reference sequence). V was clipped by 2 bases and J by 6 bases, with 13 bases between them. CDR3 amino acids: CAWSYGRIAEAFF. The CDR3 bases are TGTGCCTGGAGTTATGGCAGGATAGCTGAAGCTTTCTTT.

This chain joins TRBV11-2 and TRBJ2-3, with 8 bases aligning to TRBD2. After removal of 2 bases from V and 4 bases from J, the junction contained 8 bases not matched to a gene. The CDR3 contains 16 residues. Germline V gives CDR1 SGHAT, CDR2 FQNNGV. CDR3 nucleotides: TGTGCCAGCAGCTTACAACCCAGCGGGAGTCCAGATACGCAGTATTTT. This sequence encodes CASSLQPSGSPDTQYF.

V is TRBV5-1 and J is TRBJ1-1; TRBD1 agrees at 12 bases. The CDR3 has 16 residues. The ends lost 0 bases at V and 14 bases at J; junction bases unmatched: 14. Germline CDR1 is SGHRS and CDR2 is YFSETQ. The CDR3 DNA reads TGCGCCAGCAGCTTGGCCACAGGGACAGGGGGCAGTTCCCCATTCTTT. Protein product: CASSLATGTGGSSPFF.

In its sample, this clone was seen a few times. The rearrangement uses TRBV5-1 and TRBJ2-7, with TRBD2 matching 8 bases. In germline, CDR1 is SGHRS, CDR2 YFSETQ. This CDR3 region has 15 residues. J lost 0 bases, V lost 4 bases, and 6 bases had no gene match. The CDR3 coding sequence is TGCGCCAGCAGCCCGGGAGGGAGTCGCTCCTACGAGCAGTACTTC. Encoded protein: CASSPGGSRSYEQYF.

V and J are TRBV28 and TRBJ1-4; D perhaps matches TRBD1 (6 bases). Germline V gene data show CDR1 as MDHEN and CDR2 as SYDVKM. Trimming removed 6 bases from V and 0 bases from J, with 17 bases in between. The CDR3 runs 17 residues. Here the CDR3 reads CASRTPGGRATNEKLFF. Written as DNA, the CDR3 is TGTGCCAGCAGAACCCCCGGGGGGCGGGCAACTAATGAAAAACTGTTTTTT.

The genes are TRBV19 and TRBJ1-3; a possible D gene is TRBD1 (6 bases). CDR1 and CDR2 from the germline V gene are LNHDA and SQIVND (reference sequence). The CDR3 runs to 16 residues. The ends were cut back, 7 bases at V and 0 bases at J, with 16 bases in the middle. CDR3 region: CASKGGFTASGNTIYF. The DNA for the CDR3 is TGTGCCAGTAAGGGGGGTTTTACAGCCTCTGGAAACACCATATATTTT. Drawing the rest from reference TRBV19 and TRBJ1-3, the complete variable domain is DGGITQSPKYLFRKEGQNVTLSCEQNLNHDAMYWYRQDPGQGLRLIYYSQIVNDFQKGDIAEGYSVSREKKESFPLTVTSAQKNPTAFYLCASKGGFTASGNTIYFGEGSWLTVV.

Concerning this clone itself: Other DNA sequences in this specimen translate into the identical CDR3. The chain carries TRBV27 and TRBJ1-2, with D possibly being TRBD1 (5 bases). V lost 5 bases and J 0 bases, leaving 7 bases between the germline ends. Germline V CDR1 and CDR2: MNHEY, SMNVEV (reference sequence). The CDR3 is 13 residues long. The CDR3 spells CASSLGANYGYTF. DNA of the CDR3: TGTGCCAGCAGTCTGGGGGCTAACTATGGCTACACCTTC.

The genes are TRBV6-5 and TRBJ2-3, with a weak D call TRBD1 (6 bases). V was pared by 3 bases and J by 6 bases, with 13 bases between. This CDR3 is built from 14 residues. The germline CDR1 and CDR2 sequences are MNHEY and SVGAGI. The CDR3 DNA is TGTGCCAGCAGTTATGGGGCAGGGGTGGATACGCAGTATTTT. Protein: CASSYGAGVDTQYF.

J is TRBJ2-2 and V is TRBV15; TRBD1 is a possible D gene (5 bases). The CDR3 totals 16 residues. V lost 3 bases and J 1 base, leaving 12 bases between the germline ends. Germline-derived CDR1 and CDR2 are LNHNV and YYDKDF (reference sequence). The CDR3 DNA reads TGTGCCACCAGCAGGAACCCGACAGTGAACACCGGGGAGCTGTTTTTT. It codes for CATSRNPTVNTGELFF.

V gene TRBV7-9 combines with J gene TRBJ2-3; 10 positions agree with TRBD2. J gave up 3 bases and V 4 bases, and 16 bases lay outside the gene matches. Germline CDR1 reads SEHNR; CDR2 reads FQNEAQ (reference sequence). The CDR3 totals 19 residues. CDR3 DNA sequence: TGTGCCAGCAGCTCATGGGGAGAGCGGGAGGGCCGAGAGACAGATACGCAGTATTTT. Protein sequence: CASSSWGEREGRETDTQYF.

This chain links TRBV27 with TRBJ2-1; 8 nucleotides align to TRBD2. CDR1 and CDR2 (germline): MNHEY, SMNVEV (reference sequence). CDR3 size: 15 residues. Losses at the gene ends were 6 bases for V and 5 bases for J; bases not matched to a gene: 9. The CDR3 protein is CASSQIAGNDNEQFF. Written as DNA, the CDR3 is TGTGCCAGCAGCCAAATAGCGGGAAACGACAATGAGCAGTTCTTC.

The genes are TRBV12-5 and TRBJ2-2, with a possible D match to TRBD1 (6 bases). The CDR3 totals 17 residues. The germline CDR1 and CDR2 sequences are LGHNT and FRNRAP. V was clipped by 2 bases and J by 1 base, with 14 bases between them. CDR3 nucleotide sequence: TGTGCTAGTGGTTTGAACAGGGATGCCCTGAACACCGGGGAGCTGTTTTTT. Protein: CASGLNRDALNTGELFF.

The chain carries TRBV29-1 and TRBJ1-1, with unresolved D. CDR3 length equals 13 residues. Between the trimmed V and J ends, which lost 7 bases and 0 bases, there was a span of 12 bases. Germline CDR1 and CDR2: SQVTM and ANQGSEA. CDR3 nucleotide sequence: TGCAGCGCCGCCCCGGTCTTGAACACTGAAGCTTTCTTT. It specifies CSAAPVLNTEAFF.

J is TRBJ1-2 and V is TRBV7-9, with D possibly TRBD1 on 5 matching bases. This CDR3 is built from 13 residues. V was clipped by 10 bases and J by 5 bases, with 17 bases between them. CDR1 is SEHNR, CDR2 FQNEAQ, per germline (reference sequence). In nucleotides, the CDR3 is TGTGCCACCCCAAACCGAGACAGTTATGGCTACACCTTC. It is translated as CATPNRDSYGYTF.

This chain uses TRBV7-2 with TRBJ1-2; 10 bases are a match to TRBD1. Trimming at V came to 0 bases and at J to 0 bases, leaving 7 bases not matched to a gene. This CDR3 has 18 residues. Germline lookup yields CDR1 SGHTA and CDR2 FQGNSA. The CDR3 DNA reads TGTGCCAGCAGCTTAGCGACAGGGGGCTCTGAAACTAACTATGGCTACACCTTC. It translates to CASSLATGGSETNYGYTF.

This clone was counted a few times. The chain employs TRBV5-4 and TRBJ2-2, with TRBD2 identical over 12 bases. CDR3 length equals 18 residues. V was clipped by 3 bases and J by 6 bases; unmatched bases: 12. CDR1 and CDR2 from the germline V gene are SGHNT and YYREEE (reference sequence). CDR3 loop: CASSSLASGRALAGELFF. DNA of the CDR3: TGTGCCAGCAGCTCGTTAGCTAGCGGGAGGGCCCTCGCCGGGGAGCTGTTTTTT.

The chain combines TRBV19 with TRBJ2-5; the D gene could be TRBD1 or TRBD2 (5 bases each). Matching the DNA end better, TRBJ2-7 makes the J call doubtful. CDR1 and CDR2 from the germline V gene are LNHDA and SQIVND (reference sequence). CDR3 length: 15 residues. The CDR3 loop reads CASSSYPGTPDEQYF. CDR3 DNA sequence: TGTGCCAGTAGTTCCTACCCCGGGACCCCCGACGAGCAGTACTTC.

This chain joins TRBV5-6 and TRBJ2-1; a weak D match, TRBD2 (6 bases). The V end was cut by 3 bases, the J end by 4 bases, with 17 bases between. The CDR3 is 16 amino acids. CDR1 and CDR2 (germline): SGHDT, YYEEEE. CDR3 sequence: CASSYLTSLTYNEQFF. CDR3 DNA: TGTGCCAGCAGCTACTTAACTAGCCTCACTTACAATGAGCAGTTCTTC.

V usage is TRBV28 and J usage is TRBJ1-2; weak D call: TRBD1 (5 bases). The length of the CDR3 is 13 residues. The germline V gene encodes CDR1 MDHEN and CDR2 SYDVKM. Trimming removed 5 bases from V and 4 bases from J, with 11 bases in between. CDR3 residues: CASSGRQFYGYTF. CDR3 sequence (DNA): TGTGCCAGCAGTGGGAGACAGTTCTATGGCTACACCTTC.